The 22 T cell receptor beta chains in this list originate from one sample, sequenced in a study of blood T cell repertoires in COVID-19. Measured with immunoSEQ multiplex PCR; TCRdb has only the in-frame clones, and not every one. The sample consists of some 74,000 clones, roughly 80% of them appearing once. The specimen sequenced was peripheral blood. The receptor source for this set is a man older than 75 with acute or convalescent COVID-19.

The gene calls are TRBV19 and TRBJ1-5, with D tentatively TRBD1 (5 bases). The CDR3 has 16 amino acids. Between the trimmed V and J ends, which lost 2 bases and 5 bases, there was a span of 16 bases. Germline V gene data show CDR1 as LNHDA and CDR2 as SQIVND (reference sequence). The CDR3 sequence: CASSIQSGGADQPQHF. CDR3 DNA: TGTGCCAGTAGTATACAGTCCGGGGGTGCAGATCAGCCCCAGCATTTT.

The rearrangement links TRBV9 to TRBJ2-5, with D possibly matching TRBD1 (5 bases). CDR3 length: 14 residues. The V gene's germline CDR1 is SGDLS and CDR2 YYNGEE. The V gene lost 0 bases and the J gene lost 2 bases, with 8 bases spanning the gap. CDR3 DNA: TGTGCCAGCAGCGTAGTAGGGGCTCAAGAGACCCAGTACTTC. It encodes CASSVVGAQETQYF.

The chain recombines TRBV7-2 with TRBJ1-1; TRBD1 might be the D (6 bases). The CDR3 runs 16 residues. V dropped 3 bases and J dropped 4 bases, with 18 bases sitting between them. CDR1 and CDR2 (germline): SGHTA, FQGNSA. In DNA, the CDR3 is TGTGCCAGCAGCTTTTACAGGGACATCCCCCTCACTGAAGCTTTCTTT. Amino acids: CASSFYRDIPLTEAFF.

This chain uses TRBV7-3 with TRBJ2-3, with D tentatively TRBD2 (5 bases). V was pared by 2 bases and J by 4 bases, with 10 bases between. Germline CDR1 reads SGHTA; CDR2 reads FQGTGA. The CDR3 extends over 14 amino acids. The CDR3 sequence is CASSLLGVPDTQYF. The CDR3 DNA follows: TGTGCCAGCAGCTTATTGGGAGTTCCAGATACGCAGTATTTT.

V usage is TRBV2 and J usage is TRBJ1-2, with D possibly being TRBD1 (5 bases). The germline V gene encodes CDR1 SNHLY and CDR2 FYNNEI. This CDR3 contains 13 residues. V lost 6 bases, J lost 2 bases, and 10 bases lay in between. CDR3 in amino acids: CASRVDNNYGYTF. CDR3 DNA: TGTGCCAGCAGAGTGGACAACAACTATGGCTACACCTTC.

The CDR3 nucleotides read TGTGCCAGCAGCCAAGTACAGGAAGGCACAGATACGCAGTATTTT. This codes for CASSQVQEGTDTQYF. The rearrangement links TRBV4-2 to TRBJ2-3; possibly TRBD1 for D (5 bases). The V and J ends lost 1 base and 1 base respectively, with 9 bases between them. The CDR3 length is 15 residues. Germline loops: CDR1 LGHNA, CDR2 YNFKEQ.

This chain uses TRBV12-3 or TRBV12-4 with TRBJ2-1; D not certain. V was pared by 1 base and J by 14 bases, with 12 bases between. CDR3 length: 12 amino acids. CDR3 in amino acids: CASSLGRRREFF. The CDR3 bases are TGTGCCAGCAGTTTAGGACGGAGACGCGAGTTCTTC.

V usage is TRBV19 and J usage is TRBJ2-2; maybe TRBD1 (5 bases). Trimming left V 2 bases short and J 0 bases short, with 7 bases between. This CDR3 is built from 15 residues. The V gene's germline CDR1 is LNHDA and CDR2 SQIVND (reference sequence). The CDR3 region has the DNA TGTGCCAGTAGTATAAGACAGTCGAACACCGGGGAGCTGTTTTTT. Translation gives CASSIRQSNTGELFF. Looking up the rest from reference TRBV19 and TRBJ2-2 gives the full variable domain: DGGITQSPKYLFRKEGQNVTLSCEQNLNHDAMYWYRQDPGQGLRLIYYSQIVNDFQKGDIAEGYSVSREKKESFPLTVTSAQKNPTAFYLCASSIRQSNTGELFFGEGSRLTVL.

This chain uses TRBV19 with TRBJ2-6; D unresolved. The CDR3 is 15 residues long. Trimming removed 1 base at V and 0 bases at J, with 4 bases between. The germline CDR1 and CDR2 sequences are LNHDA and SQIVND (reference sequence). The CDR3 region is CASSIGSSGANVLTF. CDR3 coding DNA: TGTGCCAGTAGTATAGGGAGCTCTGGGGCCAACGTCCTGACTTTC.

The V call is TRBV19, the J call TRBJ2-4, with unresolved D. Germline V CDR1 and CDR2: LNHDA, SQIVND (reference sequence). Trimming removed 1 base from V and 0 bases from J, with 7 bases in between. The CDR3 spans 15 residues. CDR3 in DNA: TGTGCCAGTAGTATAGGGTCAGGAGCCAAAAACATTCAGTACTTC. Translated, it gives CASSIGSGAKNIQYF.

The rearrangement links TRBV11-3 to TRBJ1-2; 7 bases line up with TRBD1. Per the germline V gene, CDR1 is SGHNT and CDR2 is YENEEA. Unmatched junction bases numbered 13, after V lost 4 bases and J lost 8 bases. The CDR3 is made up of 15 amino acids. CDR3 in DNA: TGTGCCAGCAGCTCTATTAGGGACAGTTTTTTCGGCTACACCTTC. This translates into CASSSIRDSFFGYTF. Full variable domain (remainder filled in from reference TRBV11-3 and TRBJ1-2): EAGVVQSPRYKIIEKKQPVAFWCNPISGHNTLYWYLQNLGQGPELLIRYENEEAVDDSQLPKDRFSAERLKGVDSTLKIQPAELGDSAVYLCASSSIRDSFFGYTFGSGTRLTVV.

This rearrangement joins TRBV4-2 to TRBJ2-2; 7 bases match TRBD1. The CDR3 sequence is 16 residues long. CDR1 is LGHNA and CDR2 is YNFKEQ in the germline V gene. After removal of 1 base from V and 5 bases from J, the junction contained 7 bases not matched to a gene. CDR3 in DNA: TGTGCCAGCAGCCAAGGCACAGGGGCAGGGACCGGGGAGCTGTTTTTT. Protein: CASSQGTGAGTGELFF.

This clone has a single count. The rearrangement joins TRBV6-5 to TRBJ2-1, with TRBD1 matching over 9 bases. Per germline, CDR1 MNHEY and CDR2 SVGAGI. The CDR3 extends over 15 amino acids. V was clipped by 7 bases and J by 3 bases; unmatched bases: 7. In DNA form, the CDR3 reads TGTGCCAGCACCATTACAGGGGGCAACTACAATGAGCAGTTCTTC. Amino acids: CASTITGGNYNEQFF.

CDR3 sequence: CASSTGTSGRQDTQYF. CDR3 nucleotides: TGTGCCAGTAGTACGGGGACTAGCGGGAGACAAGATACGCAGTATTTT. The chain employs TRBV19 and TRBJ2-3; 14 bases line up with TRBD2. Germline V gene lookup returns CDR1 LNHDA and CDR2 SQIVND (reference sequence). V shed 4 bases, J shed 5 bases, and the junction held 5 bases outside the gene matches. The CDR3 is 16 amino acids.

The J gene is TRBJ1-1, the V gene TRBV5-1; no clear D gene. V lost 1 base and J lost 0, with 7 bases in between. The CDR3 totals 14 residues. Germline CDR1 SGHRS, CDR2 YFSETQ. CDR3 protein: CASSLTQMNTEAFF. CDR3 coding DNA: TGCGCCAGCAGCTTGACACAGATGAACACTGAAGCTTTCTTT.

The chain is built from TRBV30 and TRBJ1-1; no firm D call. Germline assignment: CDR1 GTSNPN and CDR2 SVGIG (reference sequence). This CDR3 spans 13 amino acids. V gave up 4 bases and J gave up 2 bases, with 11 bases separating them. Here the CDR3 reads CAWNVQSNTEAFF. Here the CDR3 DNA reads TGTGCCTGGAATGTGCAGTCAAACACTGAAGCTTTCTTT. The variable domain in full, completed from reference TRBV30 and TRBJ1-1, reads SQTIHQWPATLVQPVGSPLSLECTVEGTSNPNLYWYRQAAGRGLQLLFYSVGIGQISSEVPQNLSASRPQDRQFILSSKKLLLSDSGFYLCAWNVQSNTEAFFGQGTRLTVV.

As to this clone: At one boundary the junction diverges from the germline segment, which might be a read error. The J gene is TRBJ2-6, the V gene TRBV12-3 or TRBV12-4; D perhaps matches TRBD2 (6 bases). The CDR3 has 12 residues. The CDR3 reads CASSLGSGLHHF. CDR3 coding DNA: TGTGCCAGCAGTTTAGGTTCGGGACTGCACCATTTC.

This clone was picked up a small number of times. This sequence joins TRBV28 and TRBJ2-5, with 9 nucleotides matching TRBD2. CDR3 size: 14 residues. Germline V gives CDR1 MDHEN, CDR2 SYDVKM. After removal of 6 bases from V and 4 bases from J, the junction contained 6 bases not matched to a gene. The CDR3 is CASSRAGGGETQYF. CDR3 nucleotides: TGTGCCAGCAGCAGAGCGGGAGGCGGAGAGACCCAGTACTTC.

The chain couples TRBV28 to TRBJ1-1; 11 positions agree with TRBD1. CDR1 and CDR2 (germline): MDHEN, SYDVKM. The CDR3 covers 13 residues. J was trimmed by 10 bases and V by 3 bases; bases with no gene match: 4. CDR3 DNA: TGTGCCAGCAGTTTGGACAGGGGGCTGATAGCTTTCTTT. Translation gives CASSLDRGLIAFF.

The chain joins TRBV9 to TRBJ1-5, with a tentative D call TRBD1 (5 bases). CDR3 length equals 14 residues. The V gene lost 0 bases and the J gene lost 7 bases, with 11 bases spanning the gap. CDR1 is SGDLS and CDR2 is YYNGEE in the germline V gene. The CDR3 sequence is CASSVGGAGQPQHF. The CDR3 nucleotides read TGTGCCAGCAGCGTAGGTGGGGCGGGACAGCCCCAGCATTTT.

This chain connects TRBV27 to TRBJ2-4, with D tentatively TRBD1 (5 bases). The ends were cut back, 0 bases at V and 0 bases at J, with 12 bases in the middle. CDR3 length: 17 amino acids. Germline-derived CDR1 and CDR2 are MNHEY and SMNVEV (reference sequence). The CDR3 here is CASSLSRTFGAKNIQYF. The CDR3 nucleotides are TGTGCCAGCAGTTTATCCCGGACATTCGGAGCCAAAAACATTCAGTACTTC.

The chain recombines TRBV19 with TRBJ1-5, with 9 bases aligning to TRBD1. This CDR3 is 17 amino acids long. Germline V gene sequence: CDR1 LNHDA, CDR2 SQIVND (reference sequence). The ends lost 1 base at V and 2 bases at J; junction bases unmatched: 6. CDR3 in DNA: TGTGCCAGTAGTATAGGAGGGTGGACAGGGGGCAATCAGCCCCAGCATTTT. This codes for CASSIGGWTGGNQPQHF.